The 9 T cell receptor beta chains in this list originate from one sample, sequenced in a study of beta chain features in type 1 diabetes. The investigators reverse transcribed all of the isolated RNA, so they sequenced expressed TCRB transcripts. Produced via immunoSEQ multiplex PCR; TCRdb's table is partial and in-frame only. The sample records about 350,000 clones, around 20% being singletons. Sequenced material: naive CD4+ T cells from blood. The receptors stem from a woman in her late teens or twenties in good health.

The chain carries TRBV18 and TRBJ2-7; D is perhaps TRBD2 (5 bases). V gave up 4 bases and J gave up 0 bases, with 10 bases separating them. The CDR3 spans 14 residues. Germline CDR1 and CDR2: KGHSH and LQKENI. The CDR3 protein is CASSLGLGSYEQYF. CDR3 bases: TGTGCCAGCTCACTAGGACTGGGCTCCTACGAGCAGTACTTC.

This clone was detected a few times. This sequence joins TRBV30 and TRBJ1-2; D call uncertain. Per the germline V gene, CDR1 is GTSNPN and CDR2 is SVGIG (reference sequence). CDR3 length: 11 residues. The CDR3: CASGGRYGYTF. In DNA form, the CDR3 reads TGTGCGTCCGGAGGACGCTATGGCTACACCTTC. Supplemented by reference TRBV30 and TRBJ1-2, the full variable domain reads SQTIHQWPATLVQPVGSPLSLECTVEGTSNPNLYWYRQAAGRGLQLLFYSVGIGQISSEVPQNLSASRPQDRQFILSSKKLLLSDSGFYLCASGGRYGYTFGSGTRLTVV.

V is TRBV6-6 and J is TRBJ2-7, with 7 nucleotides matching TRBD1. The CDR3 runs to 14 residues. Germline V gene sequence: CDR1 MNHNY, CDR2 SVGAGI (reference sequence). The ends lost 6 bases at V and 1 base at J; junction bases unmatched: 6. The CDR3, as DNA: TGTGCCAGCAGACCCAGGACAGGTTCCTACGAGCAGTACTTC. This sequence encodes CASRPRTGSYEQYF.

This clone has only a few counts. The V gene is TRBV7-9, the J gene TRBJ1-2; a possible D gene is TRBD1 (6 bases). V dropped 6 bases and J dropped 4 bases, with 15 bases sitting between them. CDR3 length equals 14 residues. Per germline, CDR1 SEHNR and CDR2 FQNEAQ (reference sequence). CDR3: CASSPTGTPYGYTF. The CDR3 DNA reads TGTGCCAGCAGTCCTACCGGGACACCCTATGGCTACACCTTC.

The CDR3 loop is CSAVEFYGNTIYF. CDR3 bases: TGCAGCGCCGTAGAGTTTTATGGAAACACCATATATTTT. The chain is built from TRBV29-1 and TRBJ1-3; D unresolved. The germline V gene encodes CDR1 SQVTM and CDR2 ANQGSEA. V lost 7 bases to trimming and J lost 3 bases, with 13 bases between them. This CDR3 has 13 residues.

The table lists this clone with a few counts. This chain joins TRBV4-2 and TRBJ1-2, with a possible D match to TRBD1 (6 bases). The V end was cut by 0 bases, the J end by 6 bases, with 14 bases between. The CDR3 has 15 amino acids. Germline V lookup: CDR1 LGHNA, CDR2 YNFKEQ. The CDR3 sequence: CASSQEAVQGHGYTF. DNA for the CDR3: TGTGCCAGCAGCCAAGAAGCGGTACAGGGCCATGGCTACACCTTC.

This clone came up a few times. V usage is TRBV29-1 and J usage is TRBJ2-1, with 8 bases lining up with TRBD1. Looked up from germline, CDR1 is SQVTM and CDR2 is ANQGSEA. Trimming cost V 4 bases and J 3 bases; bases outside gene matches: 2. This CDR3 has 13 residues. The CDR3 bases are TGCAGCGTTGTGGGGACAGGCTACAATGAGCAGTTCTTC. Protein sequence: CSVVGTGYNEQFF.

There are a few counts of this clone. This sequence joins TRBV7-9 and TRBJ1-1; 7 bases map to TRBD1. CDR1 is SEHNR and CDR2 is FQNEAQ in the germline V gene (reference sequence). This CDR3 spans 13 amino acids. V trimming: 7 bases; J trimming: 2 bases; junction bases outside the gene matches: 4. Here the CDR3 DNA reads TGTGCCAGCACGCACAGGGGCAACACTGAAGCTTTCTTT. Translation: CASTHRGNTEAFF.

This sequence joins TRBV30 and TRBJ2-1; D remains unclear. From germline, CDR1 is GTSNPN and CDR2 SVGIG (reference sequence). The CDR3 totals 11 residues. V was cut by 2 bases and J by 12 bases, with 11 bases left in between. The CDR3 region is CAWSSGERQFF. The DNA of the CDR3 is TGTGCCTGGAGTTCCGGAGAGCGGCAGTTCTTC.